This T cell receptor beta chain emerged from a study of shared clonotypes between healthy human individuals. The study's findings and limits: Clonotypes shared by all four donors outscored non-shared clonotypes in generation probability. A few donors had around 5% of their naive CD4 clonotypes in common. Larger estimated richness was generally recorded for naive subsets relative to memory subsets.

Concerning this clone: The antigen is unknown.

CD45RO-negative cells were positively selected for CCR7, leaving out terminally differentiated effector memory CD45RA+ cells. V gave up 6 bases and J gave up 2 bases, with 4 bases separating them. This CDR3 is 11 amino acids long. Germline CDR1 and CDR2: PRHDT and FYEKMQ (reference sequence). Only in-frame clones appear in the TCRdb table, and some are missing; sequencing was by immunoSEQ multiplex PCR. The table records fewer than 1 million clones, 96% of them present only once. The V and J genes are TRBV13 and TRBJ1-2; D gene uncertain. Sample: naive CD8+ T cells sorted from blood. This receptor was obtained from a man aged 25 to 40 in good health. Here the CDR3 reads CASSKNYGYTF. The CDR3 DNA sequence: TGTGCCAGCAGTAAAAACTATGGCTACACCTTC.